The 30 T cell receptor beta chains reported below all come from one sample, sequenced in a study of blood T cell repertoires in COVID-19. Data came from immunoSEQ multiplex PCR; TCRdb stores just in-frame clones and leaves some out. The sample holds approximately 210,000 clones, around 89% seen once. Sequenced input: peripheral blood. The receptors stem from a woman aged 40 to 50 with acute or convalescent COVID-19.

This chain joins TRBV2 and TRBJ2-7, with TRBD1 matching over 12 bases. With V trimmed by 6 bases and J by 5 bases, 17 bases remained unmatched. The germline V gene has CDR1 SNHLY and CDR2 FYNNEI. The CDR3 contains 18 residues. This CDR3 reads CASRGQGAAPTLVDEQYV. CDR3 sequence (DNA): TGTGCCAGCAGGGGACAGGGGGCTGCCCCCACCTTGGTTGACGAGCAGTACGTC.

V is TRBV5-1 and J is TRBJ1-3; D not resolved. This CDR3 has 15 residues. Germline assignment: CDR1 SGHRS and CDR2 YFSETQ. The V end was cut by 0 bases, the J end by 0 bases, with 7 bases between. This CDR3 is CASSLDGNSGNTIYF. The CDR3 DNA follows: TGCGCCAGCAGCTTGGACGGGAACTCTGGAAACACCATATATTTT.

The chain links TRBV11-2 to TRBJ1-6; 9 positions agree with TRBD1. This CDR3 has 19 amino acids. Trimming took 3 bases from V and 10 from J; bases not matched to a gene: 19. CDR1 SGHAT and CDR2 FQNNGV come from the germline V gene. CDR3 sequence (DNA): TGTGCCAGCAGCTTCGCCACGTGGGATAGGACAGGGGCGGGATCACCCCTCCACTTT. Translated, it gives CASSFATWDRTGAGSPLHF.

V gene TRBV30 combines with J gene TRBJ1-2, with D possibly being TRBD1 (5 bases). From germline, CDR1 is GTSNPN and CDR2 SVGIG (reference sequence). Trimming removed 1 base at V and 10 bases at J, with 13 bases between. The CDR3 is 12 residues long. The CDR3 nucleotides read TGTGCCTGGAGTGGGCCGGGGGTTCTCTACACCTTC. This sequence encodes CAWSGPGVLYTF.

The rearrangement links TRBV10-3 to TRBJ1-2; 9 bases map to TRBD1. With 6 bases clipped from V and 6 bases from J, the junction kept 5 bases outside the gene matches. The CDR3 runs 13 residues. The germline V gene encodes CDR1 ENHRY and CDR2 SYGVKD. Here the CDR3 reads CAISRRQGDGYTF. The DNA of the CDR3 is TGTGCCATCAGCCGACGACAGGGGGATGGCTACACCTTC.

The J gene is TRBJ1-5, the V gene TRBV15; a possible D gene is TRBD1 (5 bases). Trimming pared 0 bases from V and 2 bases from J, leaving 11 bases between. Germline V gene sequence: CDR1 LNHNV, CDR2 YYDKDF (reference sequence). The CDR3 sequence is 16 residues long. CDR3 DNA: TGTGCCACCAGCAGAGATGCGGGGCCTGGCAATCAGCCCCAGCATTTT. It yields the protein CATSRDAGPGNQPQHF.

This clone was recorded once. The chain joins TRBV6-5 to TRBJ1-2; 9 bases agree with TRBD1. The CDR3 is 15 residues long. Trimming at V came to 6 bases and at J to 4 bases, leaving 9 bases not matched to a gene. Germline assignment: CDR1 MNHEY and CDR2 SVGAGI. CDR3 DNA sequence: TGTGCCAGCAGCCCCGACAGGGGGAAAAGCTATGGCTACACCTTC. Amino acids: CASSPDRGKSYGYTF.

V is TRBV5-4 and J is TRBJ2-5; 10 nucleotides agree with TRBD2. CDR3 size: 15 residues. The germline V gene encodes CDR1 SGHNT and CDR2 YYREEE (reference sequence). The V segment lost 2 bases and the J segment 3 bases; nucleotides outside the gene matches: 4. The CDR3 DNA sequence: TGTGCCAGCAGCTTTCGCCTAGCGGGGGAAGAGACCCAGTACTTC. Protein sequence: CASSFRLAGEETQYF.

The rearrangement links TRBV12-2 to TRBJ1-6; the table's D call of TRBD1 was not tested on the DNA. TRBV12-2 is annotated as a pseudogene. The CDR3 contains 15 residues. The CDR3 DNA reads as TGTGCAAGTCGCTTAAGGCAGGGGCTGAATTCACCCCTCCACTTT. Translating gives CASRLRQGLNSPLHF.

The chain couples TRBV19 to TRBJ1-1; unclear D gene. Trimming took 1 base from V and 9 from J, leaving 9 bases between them. CDR3 length: 12 amino acids. The germline gives CDR1 LNHDA, CDR2 SQIVND (reference sequence). CDR3 sequence reads: CASSIGGGQAFF. CDR3 coding DNA: TGTGCCAGTAGTATAGGCGGCGGGCAAGCTTTCTTT.

In the case of this clone: The same CDR3 arises from other DNA sequences in this sample as well. J is TRBJ1-2 and V is TRBV5-1; possibly TRBD1 for D (5 bases). Looked up from germline, CDR1 is SGHRS and CDR2 is YFSETQ. Trimming took 4 bases from V and 4 from J, leaving 8 bases between them. CDR3 length: 12 residues. CDR3 region: CASSLDSYGYTF. DNA for the CDR3: TGCGCCAGCAGCCTAGACAGCTATGGCTACACCTTC.

The J gene is TRBJ1-4, the V gene TRBV5-6, with 9 bases fitting TRBD1. CDR1 and CDR2 (germline): SGHDT, YYEEEE. The V gene end was trimmed by 3 bases and the J gene end by 6 bases; junction bases not matched to a gene: 3. The CDR3 has 14 amino acids. The CDR3 reads CASSYGQGYEKLFF. The CDR3 DNA follows: TGTGCCAGCAGCTACGGACAGGGGTATGAAAAACTGTTTTTT. Complete variable domain (other parts from reference TRBV5-6 and TRBJ1-4): DAGVTQSPTHLIKTRGQQVTLRCSPKSGHDTVSWYQQALGQGPQFIFQYYEEEERQRGNFPDRFSGHQFPNYSSELNVNALLLGDSALYLCASSYGQGYEKLFFGSGTQLSVL.

This chain uses TRBV5-1 with TRBJ1-5, with D unresolved. Trimming removed 0 bases from V and 3 bases from J, with 4 bases in between. Germline loops: CDR1 SGHRS, CDR2 YFSETQ. This CDR3 comprises 13 residues. The CDR3 loop is CASSLDINQPQHF. CDR3 sequence (DNA): TGCGCCAGCAGCTTGGATATCAATCAGCCCCAGCATTTT.

This clone was seen only a few times. J is TRBJ2-1 and V is TRBV5-1, with TRBD1 identical over 11 bases. J gave up 7 bases and V 3 bases, and 3 bases lay outside the gene matches. Looked up from germline, CDR1 is SGHRS and CDR2 is YFSETQ. The CDR3 runs 14 residues. CDR3 nucleotide sequence: TGCGCCAGCAGCTCGGGACAGGGGGGAAATGAGCAGTTCTTC. It is translated as CASSSGQGGNEQFF.

In this sample, this clone turned up once. This chain uses TRBV19 with TRBJ2-4; 7 bases align to TRBD1. Germline values: CDR1 LNHDA, CDR2 SQIVND (reference sequence). The J segment lost 1 base and the V segment lost 4 bases, leaving 16 bases of the junction unmatched. This CDR3 comprises 19 residues. CDR3 sequence (DNA): TGTGCCAGTAGTAAGGGTCTAAAACAGGGGTCCGGGGCCAAAAACATTCAGTACTTC. Amino acids: CASSKGLKQGSGAKNIQYF.

As to this clone: Its ends do not fully match the called genes, so a read error is possible. The genes are TRBV19 and TRBJ1-2, with 9 nucleotides matching TRBD1. Germline assignment: CDR1 LNHDA and CDR2 SQIVND (reference sequence). There are 12 residues in the CDR3. The CDR3 protein is CASSIGLDRGVF. For the CDR3, the DNA is TGTGCCAGTAGTATAGGTTTGGACAGGGGTGTCTTC. Full variable domain (remainder filled in from reference TRBV19 and TRBJ1-2): DGGITQSPKYLFRKEGQNVTLSCEQNLNHDAMYWYRQDPGQGLRLIYYSQIVNDFQKGDIAEGYSVSREKKESFPLTVTSAQKNPTAFYLCASSIGLDRGVFGSGTRLTVV.

The gene calls are TRBV14 and TRBJ1-3; D not certain. The CDR3 is 15 residues long. V was shortened by 0 bases and J by 5 bases, with 11 bases between the two germline ends. Germline V gives CDR1 SGHDN, CDR2 FVKESK. In nucleotides, the CDR3 is TGTGCCAGCAGCCAAGATTCAGAGAGGCGAAACACCATATATTTT. Encoded protein: CASSQDSERRNTIYF.

This clone was observed once. This chain links TRBV2 with TRBJ2-1, with 9 bases fitting TRBD2. CDR3 length: 14 residues. Unmatched junction bases numbered 3, after V lost 7 bases and J lost 2 bases. Germline CDR1 SNHLY, CDR2 FYNNEI. The CDR3 loop is CASNRGGAYNEQFF. The DNA of the CDR3 is TGTGCCAGCAACCGCGGGGGGGCCTACAATGAGCAGTTCTTC.

V gene TRBV29-1 combines with J gene TRBJ2-7, with unresolved D. This CDR3 is 14 amino acids long. CDR1 SQVTM and CDR2 ANQGSEA come from the germline V gene. V lost 3 bases, J lost 4 bases, and 16 bases lay in between. In DNA form, the CDR3 reads TGCAGCGTTGACCGAGACATTTACCTGTACGAGCAGTACGTC. It yields the protein CSVDRDIYLYEQYV.

The chain is built from TRBV19 and TRBJ2-5; weak D call: TRBD2 (7 bases). The V gene lost 1 base and the J gene lost 5 bases, with 11 bases spanning the gap. The CDR3 length is 14 residues. Germline V CDR1 and CDR2: LNHDA, SQIVND (reference sequence). The CDR3 DNA is TGTGCCAGTAGTATAGTCGGGGGGCCGGAGACCCAGTACTTC. Residues: CASSIVGGPETQYF. Based on the CDR3 plus reference TRBV19 and TRBJ2-5, the full variable domain is DGGITQSPKYLFRKEGQNVTLSCEQNLNHDAMYWYRQDPGQGLRLIYYSQIVNDFQKGDIAEGYSVSREKKESFPLTVTSAQKNPTAFYLCASSIVGGPETQYFGPGTRLLVL.

The chain recombines TRBV6-4 with TRBJ2-1; perhaps TRBD1 as D (6 bases). This CDR3 has 15 amino acids. V lost 5 bases and J 2 bases, leaving 13 bases between the germline ends. CDR1 is MRHNA, CDR2 SNTAGT, per germline. CDR3 in amino acids: CASSLQGGTYNEQFF. Here the CDR3 DNA reads TGTGCCAGCAGTCTACAGGGTGGGACCTACAATGAGCAGTTCTTC.

The gene calls are TRBV10-3 and TRBJ1-4; tentative D call: TRBD1 (5 bases). This CDR3 region has 12 residues. CDR1 is ENHRY and CDR2 is SYGVKD in the germline V gene. V was shortened by 9 bases and J by 8 bases, with 13 bases between the two germline ends. This chain's CDR3 is CAISRDGEKLFF. CDR3 nucleotides: TGTGCCATTTCCAGGGATGGGGAAAAACTGTTTTTT.

The chain uses TRBV5-1 and TRBJ1-2; weak D call: TRBD1 (6 bases). The germline gives CDR1 SGHRS, CDR2 YFSETQ. V was shortened by 4 bases and J by 5 bases, with 21 bases between the two germline ends. The CDR3 sequence is 16 residues long. The DNA of the CDR3 is TGCGCCAGCAGCACCACGTCCGGGGGGCAGCGGTATGGCTACACCTTC. It codes for CASSTTSGGQRYGYTF.

This chain connects TRBV5-1 to TRBJ1-1; no clear D gene. The V gene lost 2 bases and the J gene lost 5 bases, with 13 bases spanning the gap. This CDR3 comprises 14 residues. Germline-derived CDR1 and CDR2 are SGHRS and YFSETQ. The CDR3: CASSFPEGGTEAFF. The CDR3 nucleotides read TGCGCCAGCAGCTTTCCCGAGGGAGGTACTGAAGCTTTCTTT.

The chain recombines TRBV9 with TRBJ2-7; a weak D match, TRBD1 (5 bases). Germline assignment: CDR1 SGDLS and CDR2 YYNGEE. The CDR3 runs to 15 residues. V dropped 2 bases and J dropped 6 bases, with 18 bases sitting between them. CDR3 region: CASSVGQGCFGEQYV. CDR3 DNA sequence: TGTGCCAGCAGCGTCGGACAAGGATGTTTTGGCGAGCAGTACGTC.

The genes are TRBV25-1 and TRBJ2-3, with D possibly being TRBD1 (8 bases). This CDR3 contains 14 residues. The germline V gene has CDR1 MGHDK and CDR2 SYGVNS. V gave up 4 bases and J gave up 5 bases, with 13 bases separating them. The DNA of the CDR3 is TGTGCCAGCAGTGGCCACAGGGGGGGAGATACGCAGTATTTT. Its protein product is CASSGHRGGDTQYF.

Here the CDR3 reads CASSQGTIGNTIYF. DNA of the CDR3: TGCGCCAGCAGCCAGGGGACAATTGGAAACACCATATATTTT. This chain joins TRBV4-1 and TRBJ1-3, with D maybe TRBD1 (6 bases). The germline V gene has CDR1 MGHRA and CDR2 YSYEKL. V was cut by 3 bases and J by 3 bases, with 9 bases left in between. The CDR3 is made up of 14 amino acids.

In this sample, this clone turned up a few times. The J gene is TRBJ2-5, the V gene TRBV7-2, with 12 positions matching TRBD2. The V and J ends lost 5 bases and 4 bases, in that order; junction bases with no gene match: 5. Germline V lookup: CDR1 SGHTA, CDR2 FQGNSA. This CDR3 comprises 15 residues. CDR3 sequence: CASSPRLAGAETQYF. CDR3 nucleotide sequence: TGTGCCAGCAGCCCCCGACTAGCGGGGGCAGAGACCCAGTACTTC.

This chain links TRBV11-2 with TRBJ1-1; D uncertain. V shed 1 base and J shed 1 base, with 4 bases lying between them. Germline loops: CDR1 SGHAT, CDR2 FQNNGV. The CDR3 runs 13 residues. DNA for the CDR3: TGTGCCAGCAGCTTAGTCAGGAACACTGAAGCTTTCTTT. Translated: CASSLVRNTEAFF.

The J gene is TRBJ2-3, the V gene TRBV3-1 (or the pseudogene TRBV3-2), with a tentative D call TRBD1 (6 bases). Trimming pared 0 bases from V and 8 bases from J, leaving 12 bases between. Germline loops: CDR1 LGHDT, CDR2 YNNKEL (reference sequence). The CDR3 sequence is 14 residues long. The CDR3 sequence: CASSQDRGIGTQYF. CDR3 nucleotides: TGTGCCAGCAGCCAAGATAGGGGGATCGGTACGCAGTATTTT.